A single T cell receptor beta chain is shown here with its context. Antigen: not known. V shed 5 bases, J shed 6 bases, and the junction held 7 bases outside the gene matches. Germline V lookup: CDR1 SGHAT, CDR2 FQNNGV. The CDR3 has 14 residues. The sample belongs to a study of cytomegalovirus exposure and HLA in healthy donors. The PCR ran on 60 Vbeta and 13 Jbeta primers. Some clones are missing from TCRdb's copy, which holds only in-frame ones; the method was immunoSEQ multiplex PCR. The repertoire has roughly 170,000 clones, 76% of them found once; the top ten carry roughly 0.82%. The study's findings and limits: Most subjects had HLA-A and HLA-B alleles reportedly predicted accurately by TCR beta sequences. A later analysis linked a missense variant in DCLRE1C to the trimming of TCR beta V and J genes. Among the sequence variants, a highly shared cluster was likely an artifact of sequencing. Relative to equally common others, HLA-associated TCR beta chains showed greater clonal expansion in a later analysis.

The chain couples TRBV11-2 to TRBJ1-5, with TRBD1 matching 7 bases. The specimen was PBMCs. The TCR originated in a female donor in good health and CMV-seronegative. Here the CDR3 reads CASSTRGGTQPQHF. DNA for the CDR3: TGTGCCAGCAGCACACGAGGGGGCACTCAGCCCCAGCATTTT.